This T cell receptor beta chain is from a study of cytomegalovirus exposure and HLA in healthy donors (dated by TCRdb to about 2017). Study-wide context: In an earlier analysis of fewer than 750 of the donors, under 300 Gb of sequence data and 100 million or so unique TCR beta sequences from about 190 million T cells were reported. An early release that covered about 600 HLA-typed donors contained approximately 300 gigabases of sequencing data and 75 million to 100 million unique TCR sequences. The genetic ancestry cluster associated with self-reported Caucasian donors included 65% to 90% of the roughly 400 genotyped donors. The study aimed to test whether cataloging public T cell receptors could reveal signatures of past pathogen exposure. The T cell repertoires of some 670 subjects were profiled by immunosequencing and related to cytomegalovirus serostatus. In addition to the first cohort of around 670 subjects, a separate validation cohort of some 120 different subjects was used. The study combined high-throughput TCR immunosequencing, statistical association of individual TCRs with disease status, and machine learning to predict cytomegalovirus infection status. To study patterns of TCR occurrence, a later analysis re-analyzed previously published TCR beta repertoires from around 700 donors and added high-resolution HLA genotyping. In the later analysis, no new phenotypic data were used to find candidate immune exposures; instead, reliance was placed on TCR beta sequences and their occurrence across donors. An earlier analysis of about 620 of the donors applied high-throughput TCR beta sequencing to assess whether each TCR beta V gene segment acted as functional or pseudogenic. Donor age, sex, ethnicity and CMV serostatus were compiled alongside the repertoire data. A later genetic analysis took genome-wide SNP genotypes for about three fifths of the 666 donors and used that subset as a discovery cohort. Every repertoire in the discovery cohort had been generated on one and the same sequencing platform. Both class I and class II loci were covered by HLA typing, at four-digit resolution. Typing coverage varied by locus: roughly 629-640 donors for A, B, C, DRB1 and DQB1; roughly 510 for DQA1; more than 600 for DPA1; 400 to 480 for DPB1. A handful of DR-DQ haplotypes were handled as single units for association and clustering because linkage in the cohort was strong. On average, about 240,000 unique TCR beta nucleotide sequences were sequenced per donor among more than 350 genotyped donors of the cohort, with roughly 18% of those sequences being non-productive.

What the research found in general, with its limitations: When HLA alleles, especially DR and DQ, strongly co-occurred, attributing TCR associations to individual alleles was difficult. For the cohort, immune exposure information was limited to CMV serostatus. Because the 87-base-pair reads could not distinguish some IMGT-functional V segments, including TRBV6-2 and TRBV6-3, those segments were excluded. A later analysis found that most CMV-associated TCR beta chains appeared HLA-restricted, with HLA associations seemingly driven largely by CMV exposure. Sequencing depth was assumed to be roughly uniform across donors in the presence/absence analyses, though that assumption may not hold. In a later analysis, TCR association rates were found to vary across HLA loci, with the most associated TCRs seen for DRB1 alleles and the fewest for HLA-C alleles. An earlier analysis of approximately 540 of the donors showed that most TCR beta V segments appeared in productive rearrangements either about 87% or about 30% of the time, which broadly matched IMGT annotations. Correlated functional status among segregating V segments might be attributable to linkage disequilibrium, but an unknown experimental factor could not be ruled out. Because HLA typing was unavailable for some donors at each locus, only the typed subset was used in association tests. A further reported finding was that TCR beta sequences accurately predicted the HLA-A and HLA-B alleles for most subjects in the first cohort. It was suggested by the authors that the approach could potentially be generalized to other disease states and immunological phenotypes. While some public TCRs were present in many individuals, most TCR sequences turned up only very rarely across donors. Compared with the 666-donor mean, donors in an Asian-associated ancestry cluster had fewer N-insertions in productive TCRs, according to a later genetic analysis. The study listed 150 to 200 TCR beta chains as associated with cytomegalovirus. According to a later analysis, parvovirus B19, influenza, CMV and Epstein-Barr virus appeared linked to several top co-occurrence clusters. Specific HLA alleles were associated with 16,951 TCR beta sequences at a false discovery rate of 0.05 in a later analysis. A group of highly shared sequence variants was considered likely to be a technical artifact of the sequencing pipeline. Because counts were too low, 15 to 20 rarely observed V segments, including chromosome 9 orphons, were left out of the earlier analysis of some 640 of the donors. Three of the identified cytomegalovirus-associated TCR beta chains were confirmed in vitro to be specific for cytomegalovirus antigens. An association between a missense DCLRE1C variant and V-gene and J-gene trimming of TCR beta chains was found in a later genetic analysis and replicated in an independent cohort. This cohort had only TCR beta chains sequenced, and the lack of alpha or paired-chain data limited which features could be detected. In a later analysis, HLA-associated TCR beta chains were found to be more clonally expanded and to have lower generation probabilities than equally common non-associated chains. In both the original and validation cohorts, the classifier was reported to diagnose cytomegalovirus status with high specificity and sensitivity.

The cohort consisted of 666 healthy bone marrow donors. At the time of sampling, every cohort member was nominally healthy, though immune exposures that went unrecorded were likely present. The donor was CMV seronegative and belonged to the group of 320 or so seronegative cohort members. Every donor gave a peripheral blood sample, and the peripheral blood mononuclear cells from that sample were used for TCR beta sequencing. Genomic DNA extraction from the blood cell samples was performed with the Qiagen DNeasy Blood Extraction Kit. Library method: the immunoSEQ multiplex PCR assay. For the multiplex PCR, a mixture combining 60 forward primers for TCR Vbeta segments and 13 reverse primers for TCR Jbeta segments was used. A multiplex PCR assay on genomic DNA amplified the CDR3 region of rearranged TCR beta genes. The amplified TCR beta libraries were sequenced on the Illumina HiSeq System as 87-base-pair reads. Under the source paper's analysis protocol: Across the 670 or so repertoires, a later analysis counted 80 million or so unique TCR beta chains, about 10 million of which were shared by at least two donors. Raw reads were error-corrected and collapsed into unique sequences by a nearest-neighbor algorithm in which closely related sequences were merged to remove PCR and sequencing errors. V, D and J gene segments were assigned by aligning CDR3 sequences to IMGT reference sequences. For a sequence to be retained, a match of at least six nucleotides was required to both a V gene segment and a J gene segment. Rearrangements were called productive when the CDR3 lacked stop codons and stayed in frame with V and J; all others were non-productive. Following IMGT convention, CDR3 was defined as the stretch from the second conserved V-encoded cysteine up to the conserved J-encoded phenylalanine. In an earlier analysis of roughly 610 of the donors, sequences lacking an unambiguous match to a single V gene segment were excluded. In an earlier analysis of about 590 of the donors, a V segment was called functional when productive rearrangements were above 56.7%, and segregating when the standard deviation between donors exceeded 5%. A statistical classification framework was developed to diagnose cytomegalovirus status using the catalog of TCR beta chain sequences. In a later analysis, TCR nucleotide sequences were compared against IMGT/GENE-DB human TR gene sequences so that V and J genes could be assigned. Using the TCRdist pipeline, a later analysis assigned CDR3 sequences along with most-parsimonious VDJ recombination scenarios. In a later analysis, every TCR beta chain was defined by the combination of its CDR3 amino acid sequence and its V-gene family, and reads without a unique V-gene family were dropped. A later analysis removed 500 to 600 highly shared, low-generation-probability nucleotide sequences to deal with suspected cross-contamination and a sequencing artifact. For each public chain, a later analysis derived a clonal expansion index from normalized ranks of inferred template counts within each repertoire. In a later analysis, generation probabilities were computed with a VDJ recombination model fitted to out-of-frame rearrangements, and the resulting probabilities were checked against IGoR. A later analysis scored TCR-TCR, TCR-HLA and TCR-CMV co-occurrence with hypergeometric tests, applying a repertoire-size bias correction to TCR pairs. A later analysis estimated false discovery rates by permuting HLA or CMV assignments 20 times. In a later analysis, co-occurring TCRs were grouped using DBSCAN, with TCRdist sequence similarity added in when clustering inside HLA-allele-positive subsets. For co-occurrence clustering, repertoires with fewer than 30,000 or more than 120,000 public chains were excluded, along with five repertoires with anomalous nucleotide sharing. In its TCRdb copy, this immuneACCESS table keeps in-frame sequences only and misses some clones. Where compared with another copy, unresolved V genes explain less than half of these, and the others have no known cause. V and J calls and clone size are given by that table; D and trimming were obtained from the DNA. For this sample there are 100,000 to 120,000 clones; about 81% appear just once. The top ten clones comprise 2.1% of the sample.

Worth noting for this clone: Its cognate antigen has yet to be identified. No per-base quality is available; no much larger clone lies one base away.

CDR1 and CDR2, per the germline V gene (reference sequence), are LNHNV and YYDKDF. The CDR3 measures 16 amino acids from cysteine to phenylalanine. The kept DNA is CDR3 alone, 48 bases in frame from the first base. Ends trimmed: V by 0 bases, J by 2 bases; bases unmatched to a gene: 5. The receptor was derived from a young man in good health and CMV-seronegative. Sequenced sample: PBMCs. The sequence joins TRBV15 to TRBJ2-7; the central 9 bases match TRBD2. The DNA reads TGTGCCACCAGCAGAGATTGGGTAGCGGGAGCCTACGAGCAGTACTTC. Translated, this is CATSRDWVAGAYEQYF.